Listed here are 10 T cell receptor beta chains from one sample, sequenced in a study of T cells in tumors after PD-1 blockade. Only in-frame clones appear in the TCRdb table, and some are missing; sequencing was by immunoSEQ multiplex PCR. The data contain roughly 50,000 clones, roughly three quarters of them seen just once; the ten biggest clones take up around 17%. Sequenced here: PBMCs, sampled before anti-PD-1 treatment. Every receptor here comes from a human donor with basal cell carcinoma.

At least ten counts were recorded for this clone. V is TRBV3-1 (or the pseudogene TRBV3-2) and J is TRBJ2-1; 13 bases are shared with TRBD2. Trimming removed 4 bases from V and 0 bases from J; junction bases left unmatched: 6. There are 18 residues in the CDR3. From germline, CDR1 is LGHDT and CDR2 YNNKEL (reference sequence). The CDR3 protein is CASSRGLAGPSSYNEQFF. The DNA of the CDR3 is TGTGCCAGCAGCCGGGGACTAGCGGGGCCATCCTCCTACAATGAGCAGTTCTTC.

The chain recombines TRBV2 with TRBJ2-3; a possible D gene is TRBD1 (5 bases). Germline V gene sequence: CDR1 SNHLY, CDR2 FYNNEI. Between the trimmed V and J ends, which lost 6 bases and 2 bases, there was a span of 15 bases. The CDR3 extends over 15 amino acids. The CDR3 here is CASSRAPRDTDTQYF. In nucleotides, the CDR3 is TGTGCCAGCAGCAGGGCCCCAAGGGACACAGATACGCAGTATTTT.

CDR3 coding DNA: TGTGCCAGCAGCTGGACAGGGGGCAATCAGCCCCAGCATTTT. Its protein is CASSWTGGNQPQHF. The genes are TRBV2 and TRBJ1-5; 9 bases line up with TRBD1. This CDR3 has 14 amino acids. Germline V gene sequence: CDR1 SNHLY, CDR2 FYNNEI. V trimming: 6 bases; J trimming: 2 bases; junction bases outside the gene matches: 2.

The chain combines TRBV15 with TRBJ1-2, with 11 bases matching TRBD1. V lost 5 bases and J lost 5; bases outside the gene matches: 7. CDR1 is LNHNV, CDR2 YYDKDF, per germline (reference sequence). The length of the CDR3 is 15 residues. The CDR3 region is CATSPYGDRGYGYTF. The CDR3 DNA reads as TGTGCCACCAGCCCATATGGGGACAGGGGGTATGGCTACACCTTC.

This sequence joins TRBV10-3 and TRBJ2-7; D remains ambiguous. The V end lost 6 bases, the J end lost 3 bases, and 12 bases lay between the germline ends. CDR1 and CDR2 (germline): ENHRY, SYGVKD. The length of the CDR3 is 13 residues. This chain's CDR3 is CAISIAPGYEQYF. The CDR3, as DNA: TGTGCCATCAGCATAGCTCCCGGCTACGAGCAGTACTTC.

J is TRBJ2-2 and V is TRBV2, with 10 bases aligning to TRBD1. Looked up from germline, CDR1 is SNHLY and CDR2 is FYNNEI. CDR3 size: 17 residues. V lost 6 bases to trimming and J lost 7 bases; unmatched junction nucleotides: 14. The CDR3 is CASRTHADRGQGGELFF. For the CDR3, the DNA is TGTGCCAGCAGGACTCACGCCGACAGGGGGCAGGGCGGGGAGCTGTTTTTT.

Only a few counts were recorded for this clone. The chain is built from TRBV10-3 and TRBJ1-3; weak D call: TRBD1 (5 bases). The CDR3 length is 15 residues. Trimming pared 8 bases from V and 0 bases from J, leaving 14 bases between. Germline V gene lookup returns CDR1 ENHRY and CDR2 SYGVKD. CDR3: CAISRGPDSGNTIYF. The DNA for the CDR3 is TGTGCCATCTCGAGGGGTCCAGACTCTGGAAACACCATATATTTT.

The gene calls are TRBV5-5 and TRBJ2-1; D unclear. CDR3 length equals 15 residues. Trimming cost V 0 bases and J 0 bases, with 7 bases left between them. Germline lookup yields CDR1 SGHKS and CDR2 YYEKEE (reference sequence). CDR3: CASSLGSSSYNEQFF. The CDR3 coding sequence is TGTGCCAGCAGCTTGGGTTCGAGCTCCTACAATGAGCAGTTCTTC. Complete variable domain (other parts from reference TRBV5-5 and TRBJ2-1): DAGVTQSPTHLIKTRGQQVTLRCSPISGHKSVSWYQQVLGQGPQFIFQYYEKEERGRGNFPDRFSARQFPNYSSELNVNALLLGDSALYLCASSLGSSSYNEQFFGPGTRLTVL.

This clone has only a few counts. The chain has TRBV19 and TRBJ1-5; TRBD1 aligns across 7 bases. With 6 bases clipped from V and 7 bases from J, the junction kept 9 bases outside the gene matches. This CDR3 spans 14 amino acids. The germline gives CDR1 LNHDA, CDR2 SQIVND (reference sequence). The CDR3 sequence is CASRMTGTGQPQHF. In DNA form, the CDR3 reads TGTGCCAGTAGGATGACAGGGACCGGACAGCCCCAGCATTTT.

The chain is built from TRBV5-4 and TRBJ1-3; 10 nucleotides agree with TRBD1. The V segment lost 4 bases and the J segment 7 bases; nucleotides outside the gene matches: 11. The CDR3 runs to 16 residues. CDR1 and CDR2 (germline): SGHNT, YYREEE (reference sequence). This chain's CDR3 is CASSPGQGLRENTIYF. CDR3 DNA: TGTGCCAGCAGCCCGGGACAGGGGCTTAGAGAGAACACCATATATTTT.